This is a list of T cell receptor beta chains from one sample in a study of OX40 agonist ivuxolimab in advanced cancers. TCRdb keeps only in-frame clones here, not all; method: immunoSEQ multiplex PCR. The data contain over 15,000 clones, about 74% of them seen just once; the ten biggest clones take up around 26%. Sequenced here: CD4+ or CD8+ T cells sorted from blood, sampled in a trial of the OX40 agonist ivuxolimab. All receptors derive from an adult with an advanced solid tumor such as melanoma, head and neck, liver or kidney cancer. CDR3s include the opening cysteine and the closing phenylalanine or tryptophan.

CDR3 protein: CASSFRGNYGYTF
V gene: TRBV28

CDR3 protein: CASSSLGGFSTEAFF
V gene: TRBV7-2

CDR3 protein: CASSRDRGNTIYF
V gene: TRBV14

CDR3 protein: CASSLAGIEAFF
V gene: TRBV7-8

CDR3 protein: CASTGTVNQPQHF
V gene: TRBV10-2

CDR3 protein: CASRLAGGTGELFF
V gene: TRBV4-2

CDR3 protein: CASSRGGNTEAFF
V gene: TRBV5-1

CDR3 protein: CASSSWREGTDTQYF
V gene: TRBV11-1

CDR3 protein: CASSPPGGDGVSEKLFF
V gene: TRBV28

CDR3 protein: CASSNRDYNEQFF
V gene: TRBV4-1

CDR3 protein: CASSAGTGSYEQYF
V gene: TRBV19

CDR3 protein: CATASAQGPGTEAFF
V gene: TRBV2

CDR3 protein: CASSFESGGLYNEQFF
V gene: TRBV11-1

CDR3 protein: CASRREPGQKGAGELFF
V gene: TRBV7-9

CDR3 protein: CASSQTTGWRYNEQFF
V gene: TRBV4-1

CDR3 protein: CACWGAANTEAFF
V gene: TRBV30

CDR3 protein: CASSVGPLGNTGELFF
V gene: TRBV9

CDR3 protein: CASSQALGSPQHF
V gene: TRBV4-2

CDR3 protein: CASSELQETQYF
V gene: TRBV10-2

CDR3 protein: CASSFRQEGYEQYF
V gene: TRBV7-2

CDR3 protein: CASSILLSSYNEQFF
V gene: TRBV19

CDR3 protein: CASSSLPGPYEQYF
V gene: TRBV13

CDR3 protein: CASSSGDIAGTRPYEQYF
V gene: TRBV28

CDR3 protein: CASSQEEGHEQYF
V gene: TRBV4-3

CDR3 protein: CASSSGGANVLTF
V gene: TRBV27

CDR3 protein: CASSSGQGADGYTF
V gene: TRBV5-1

CDR3 protein: CASSVDVESGNTIYF
V gene: TRBV9

CDR3 protein: CASSLGGRPREQFF
V gene: TRBV18

CDR3 protein: CASSQRGESNTGELFF
V gene: TRBV4-2